The 7 T cell receptor beta chains given below trace back to one sample, sequenced in a study of blood T cell repertoires in COVID-19. Generated by immunoSEQ multiplex PCR, the TCRdb table keeps only in-frame clones and is missing some. In the table there are some 300,000 clones, more than 75% of which are singletons. Sequencing input: PBMCs or T cells enriched from blood (not recorded which). The receptors originated from a woman aged 55-70 years in a cohort exposed to, infected with or recovered from COVID-19 (not recorded which).

The chain employs TRBV5-1 and TRBJ1-3, with D perhaps TRBD1 (5 bases). Germline V gene data show CDR1 as SGHRS and CDR2 as YFSETQ. This CDR3 has 16 residues. Trimming took off 4 bases at V and 4 bases at J, with 18 bases between the two ends. The chain's CDR3 is CASSPAGSREGNTIYF. CDR3 in DNA: TGCGCCAGCAGCCCGGCGGGGTCCAGGGAAGGAAACACCATATATTTT.

V gene TRBV29-1 combines with J gene TRBJ2-3; tentatively, D is TRBD1 (6 bases). The length of the CDR3 is 17 residues. Deletions cut 1 base from V and 1 base from J, with 18 bases between. The germline gives CDR1 SQVTM, CDR2 ANQGSEA. Here the CDR3 reads CSVEGGYRDGGTDTQYF. The CDR3 coding sequence is TGCAGCGTTGAAGGAGGGTACAGGGATGGGGGCACAGATACGCAGTATTTT.

V gene TRBV19 combines with J gene TRBJ2-3; D ambiguous. Germline CDR1 is LNHDA and CDR2 is SQIVND (reference sequence). The CDR3 consists of 15 residues. Trimming took 3 bases from V and 1 from J, leaving 11 bases between them. The CDR3 DNA sequence: TGTGCCAGTAGTATTGTCGTCCCTGGCACAGATACGCAGTATTTT. Translating it yields CASSIVVPGTDTQYF.

The V call is TRBV19, the J call TRBJ1-5, with TRBD1 matching 11 bases. The trim removed 0 bases at V and 6 bases at J, leaving 4 bases unmatched. This CDR3 region has 16 residues. Germline values: CDR1 LNHDA, CDR2 SQIVND (reference sequence). The CDR3 sequence: CASSIDGQGAGQPQHF. CDR3 coding DNA: TGTGCCAGTAGTATAGATGGACAGGGGGCGGGTCAGCCCCAGCATTTT.

The rearrangement joins TRBV9 to TRBJ2-3; the match to TRBD2 covers 10 bases. Germline V gene data show CDR1 as SGDLS and CDR2 as YYNGEE. V lost 3 bases and J lost 0; bases outside the gene matches: 10. CDR3 length: 18 amino acids. CDR3 protein: CASSAGGASGRSTDTQYF. Here the CDR3 DNA reads TGTGCCAGCAGCGCGGGAGGGGCTAGCGGGAGAAGCACAGATACGCAGTATTTT.

V and J are TRBV7-3 and TRBJ1-5, with D perhaps TRBD1 (5 bases). V dropped 5 bases and J dropped 4 bases, with 9 bases sitting between them. CDR1 is SGHTA, CDR2 FQGTGA, per germline. The CDR3 totals 13 residues. CDR3 sequence: CASSVDRNQPQHF. The CDR3 DNA is TGTGCCAGCAGCGTTGACAGAAATCAGCCCCAGCATTTT.

The chain couples TRBV5-1 to TRBJ2-3; 14 nucleotides align to TRBD2. V shed 0 bases and J 3 bases; nucleotides not matched to a gene: 3. Germline CDR1 reads SGHRS; CDR2 reads YFSETQ. This CDR3 is built from 17 residues. CDR3 protein: CASSLGLAGGPTDTQYF. For the CDR3, the DNA is TGCGCCAGCAGCTTGGGACTAGCGGGAGGGCCGACAGATACGCAGTATTTT.